The sample holds many counts of the clone carrying this T cell receptor delta chain. A read error likely explains why the TCRdb protein, taken from a much larger clone, differs from this DNA's translation at residue 12; the protein shown is translated from the DNA. This CDR3 has 19 residues. CDR1 and CDR2 (germline): TSWWSYY, QGS. J was trimmed by 2 bases and V by 1 base; bases with no gene match: 16. The sample is drawn from a study of γδ T cells in repeated Plasmodium falciparum infection. Gammadelta T cells were flow-sorted from PBMC into Vgamma9/Vdelta2+ and Vdelta2-negative populations for bulk analysis. TCRdb reran clone calling via CATT on the multiplex PCR reads. This sample yields tens of thousands of delta-chain clones, of which less than 2% are seen a single time; over 6.5% belongs to the top ten.

Sample: gamma-delta T cells from blood. V usage is TRDV1 and J usage is TRDJ1, with 7 bases matching TRDD3. This clonotype was obtained from a pool of human donors (malaria-infected and uninfected, not separated). CDR3 sequence: CALGEHYVSGDVDTDKLIF. CDR3 nucleotide sequence: TGTGCTCTTGGGGAACATTACGTCTCGGGGGATGTTGATACCGATAAACTCATCTTT.